This note documents a single TCR beta chain sequence. Antigen: not known. The ends lost 5 bases at V and 7 bases at J; junction bases unmatched: 3. The germline V gene has CDR1 KGHSH and CDR2 LQKENI. The CDR3 length is 13 residues. This entry comes from a study of cytomegalovirus exposure and HLA in healthy donors. Produced via immunoSEQ multiplex PCR; TCRdb's table is partial and in-frame only. The data hold under 150,000 clones, with about 88% observed a single time. Study-wide results and limits: First-cohort TCR clusters were later found to tend to co-occur in the 120 or so validation repertoires. In vitro work confirmed that three CMV-associated chains recognize CMV antigens.

Material: PBMCs. This sequence joins TRBV18 and TRBJ1-5; 9 bases map to TRBD1. This clonotype was sampled from a man aged 18-30 years in good health and CMV-seropositive. The DNA of the CDR3 is TGTGCCAGCTCAACAGGGGGCAGGCAGCCCCAGCATTTT. Its translation is CASSTGGRQPQHF.